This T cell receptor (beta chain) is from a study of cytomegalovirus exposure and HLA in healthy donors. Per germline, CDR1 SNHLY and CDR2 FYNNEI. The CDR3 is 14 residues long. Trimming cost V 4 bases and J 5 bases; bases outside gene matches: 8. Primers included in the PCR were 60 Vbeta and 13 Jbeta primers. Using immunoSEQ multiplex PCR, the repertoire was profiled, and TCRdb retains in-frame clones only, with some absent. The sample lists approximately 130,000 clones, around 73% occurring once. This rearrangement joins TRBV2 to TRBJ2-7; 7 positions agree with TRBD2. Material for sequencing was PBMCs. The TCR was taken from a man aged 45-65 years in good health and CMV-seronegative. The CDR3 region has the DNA TGTGCCAGCAGTGCCCGGGCGGGGGTCCACGAGCAGTACTTC. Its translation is CASSARAGVHEQYF.